This T cell receptor beta chain appears in the sequencing data of a study of T cells expressing NK-cell markers. The CDR3 runs to 12 residues. In germline, CDR1 is SGHDT, CDR2 YYEEEE. Generation of TCR beta cDNA was performed by 5'RACE template switching incorporating UMIs. TCRdb reanalyzed the 5' RACE reads, giving one entry per CDR3 protein sequence and no DNA. The sample features about 540,000 distinct CDR3 sequences, with approximately 3.6% in its top ten. The gene calls are TRBV5-6 and TRBJ2-1; TCRdb's D call of TRBD2 is untestable without DNA. The sample was blood T cells: a sorted CD56 or NKG2C T cell subset, CD4+ or CD8+ T cells, or bulk PBMC T cells (not recorded which). The source of this sequence is a man younger than 35 in good health. CDR3 sequence: CASSKGTREQFF.